This T cell receptor (beta chain) emerged from a study of regulatory T cells in long-lasting Graves disease. Study in general: Graves' patients, newly diagnosed, had taken antithyroid drugs under 3 months.

V was pared by 4 bases and J by 3 bases, with 16 bases between. CDR1 and CDR2 from the germline V gene are SNHLY and FYNNEI. The CDR3 extends over 16 amino acids. This clonotype was seen repeatedly, ten times or more. Assembly of TCR beta libraries relied on iRepertoire HTBI primers together with Arm-PCR of CDR3 regions. One entry per CDR3 protein, called by TCRdb with MiXCR from the multiplex PCR reads. This sample has approximately 490,000 distinct CDR3 sequences, with 15% to 20% found just once. Time point in this sample: newly diagnosed GD, antithyroid drugs for less than 3 months. Following extraction of RNA from PBMCs, that RNA was used to make the TCR library. Diagnosing Graves' disease relied on the American Thyroid Association guidelines. These data are also associated with another study on T cells in Graves' hyperthyroidism and ophthalmopathy. That report adds: HTBI primers were the set used in a first-round RT-PCR of the TCR CDR3. Blood also showed most of the thyroid clonotypes that were expanded above 0.001.

This sample comprised peripheral blood mononuclear cells (PBMCs), obtained at new diagnosis, from a patient treated with antithyroid drugs. This sequence joins TRBV2 and TRBJ2-1; D perhaps matches TRBD1 (8 bases). This TCR derives from a man aged 35 to 55 with Graves disease. Here the CDR3 DNA reads TGTGCCAGCAGTGTTCGACAGGGGACTATCTACAATGAGCAGTTCTTC. Translation gives CASSVRQGTIYNEQFF.